The source of this T cell receptor (beta chain) is a study of blood T cell repertoires in COVID-19. Across the whole study: From the United States, Italy and Spain came samples of acute and convalescent COVID-19.

Assay: immunoSEQ multiplex PCR; the TCRdb copy retains only in-frame clones and omits some. The repertoire holds some 240,000 clones, with 70% to 90% as singletons. CDR3 length: 13 amino acids. Germline loops: CDR1 LNHDA, CDR2 SQIVND (reference sequence). V shed 4 bases and J shed 7 bases, with 13 bases lying between them. V gene TRBV19 combines with J gene TRBJ1-1; the D gene is possibly TRBD1 (5 bases). This sequence was found in a woman in her forties or fifties who had been exposed to COVID-19. Sequencing was carried out using PBMCs or T cells enriched from blood (not recorded which). This CDR3 is CASSTRPGDEAFF. Written as DNA, the CDR3 is TGTGCCAGTAGTACCCGACCGGGGGATGAAGCTTTCTTT.